The rows below give T cell receptor beta chains drawn from one sample of a study of T cell changes during pregnancy in multiple sclerosis. Profiled with immunoSEQ multiplex PCR; TCRdb holds only in-frame clones, not every one. The data contain tens of thousands of clones, 85% to 90% of them singletons. This specimen was peripheral blood, taken after pregnancy. Receptors were obtained from a female donor in good health, enrolled as a control in a pregnancy study. The CDR3 runs from the conserved cysteine through the conserved F or W. Each record gives: D gene, J gene, V gene, CDR3 DNA, CDR3 protein. D genes are given only for firm matches.

D gene: TRBD2
J gene: TRBJ2-2
V gene: TRBV6-1
CDR3 DNA: TGTGCCAGCAGTGAACCAGCTAGCGGGACCGGGGAGCTGTTTTTT
CDR3 protein: CASSEPASGTGELFF

D gene: TRBD2
J gene: TRBJ2-3
V gene: TRBV4-3
CDR3 DNA: TGCGCCAGCAGCCAAGATTGGGCGGGGGGAGATACGCAGTATTTT
CDR3 protein: CASSQDWAGGDTQYF

D gene: TRBD1
J gene: TRBJ2-7
V gene: TRBV19
CDR3 DNA: TGTGCCAGTAGTATAGCCCGGACAGGGATCTACGAGCAGTACTTC
CDR3 protein: CASSIARTGIYEQYF

D gene: .
J gene: TRBJ1-2
V gene: TRBV2
CDR3 DNA: TGTGCCAGCAGTGTTTTGTCCCCGAACTATGGCTACACCTTC
CDR3 protein: CASSVLSPNYGYTF

D gene: TRBD2
J gene: TRBJ2-7
V gene: TRBV27
CDR3 DNA: TGTGCCAGCAGTTTAGGGAGCGGGGGAGTCTACGAGCAGTACTTC
CDR3 protein: CASSLGSGGVYEQYF

D gene: .
J gene: TRBJ1-3
V gene: TRBV4-1
CDR3 DNA: TGCGCCAGCAGCCAAACTTCGACAGTCTCTGGAAACACCATATATTTT
CDR3 protein: CASSQTSTVSGNTIYF

D gene: .
J gene: TRBJ2-7
V gene: TRBV2
CDR3 DNA: TGTGCCAGCAGTGAAGAGGTCAGGGTAACTAACGAGCAGTACTTC
CDR3 protein: CASSEEVRVTNEQYF

D gene: TRBD2
J gene: TRBJ2-7
V gene: TRBV27
CDR3 DNA: TGTGCCAGCAGGCCTATCGGGGGACTAGCGGGAGGTTCCTACGAGCAGTACTTC
CDR3 protein: CASRPIGGLAGGSYEQYF

D gene: TRBD1
J gene: TRBJ2-5
V gene: TRBV2
CDR3 DNA: TGTGCCATTCCGACAGGGAAAGAGACCCAGTACTTC
CDR3 protein: CAIPTGKETQYF

D gene: TRBD1
J gene: TRBJ1-2
V gene: TRBV7-8
CDR3 DNA: TGTGCCAGCAGCCCCAGCGGGGCAGGGGGCGACTATGGCTACACCTTC
CDR3 protein: CASSPSGAGGDYGYTF

D gene: TRBD1
J gene: TRBJ1-5
V gene: TRBV14
CDR3 DNA: TGTGCCAGCAGCTCAACTAGGAGGGACAGGGGCCTAAATAGCAATCAGCCCCAGCATTTT
CDR3 protein: CASSSTRRDRGLNSNQPQHF

D gene: .
J gene: TRBJ1-3
V gene: TRBV30
CDR3 DNA: TGTGCCTGGGTAAGGAGTCCCAACTCTGGAAACACCATATATTTT
CDR3 protein: CAWVRSPNSGNTIYF

D gene: .
J gene: TRBJ2-1
V gene: TRBV14
CDR3 DNA: TGTGCCAGCAGCCGGATGGGGGGGGCAAGCAATGAGCAGTTCTTC
CDR3 protein: CASSRMGGASNEQFF

D gene: TRBD1
J gene: TRBJ2-7
V gene: TRBV4-3
CDR3 DNA: TGCGCCAGCAGCTGGGACAGGGGGGACGAGCAGTACTTC
CDR3 protein: CASSWDRGDEQYF

D gene: .
J gene: TRBJ2-7
V gene: TRBV7-9
CDR3 DNA: TGTGCCAGCAGCTTAGGCGGCATCCAACCCTACGAGCAGTACTTC
CDR3 protein: CASSLGGIQPYEQYF

D gene: .
J gene: TRBJ1-1
V gene: TRBV19
CDR3 DNA: TGTGCCAGTATCCAGTCCTCCTTGAACACTGAAGCTTTCTTT
CDR3 protein: CASIQSSLNTEAFF

D gene: TRBD1
J gene: TRBJ1-2
V gene: TRBV19
CDR3 DNA: TGTGCCAGTAGTATAACAGGGGTAGGCTACACCTTC
CDR3 protein: CASSITGVGYTF

D gene: TRBD1
J gene: TRBJ2-7
V gene: TRBV6-6
CDR3 DNA: TGTGCCAGCAGTAACCGGGACAGGGAGCCATACGGGGAGCAGTACTTC
CDR3 protein: CASSNRDREPYGEQYF

D gene: .
J gene: TRBJ2-1
V gene: TRBV11-3
CDR3 DNA: TGTGCCAGCAGCTTAGACCTCTGGCGGGGCAACAATGAGCAGTTCTTC
CDR3 protein: CASSLDLWRGNNEQFF

D gene: .
J gene: TRBJ2-7
V gene: TRBV5-8
CDR3 DNA: TGTGCCAGCAGCTTAAGGACAGACTTGTTTCGCGAGCAGTACTTC
CDR3 protein: CASSLRTDLFREQYF

D gene: .
J gene: TRBJ1-1
V gene: TRBV30
CDR3 DNA: TGTGCCTGCCAGATGAACACTGAAGCTTTCTTT
CDR3 protein: CACQMNTEAFF

D gene: TRBD2
J gene: TRBJ2-3
V gene: TRBV27
CDR3 DNA: TGTGCCAGCAGTTTAGGACTAGCGGCAGATACGCAGTATTTT
CDR3 protein: CASSLGLAADTQYF

D gene: .
J gene: TRBJ2-1
V gene: TRBV11-2
CDR3 DNA: TGTGCCAGCAGCTTAGTACGCAGTTACAATGAGCAGTTCTTC
CDR3 protein: CASSLVRSYNEQFF

D gene: .
J gene: TRBJ1-5
V gene: TRBV9
CDR3 DNA: TGTGCCAGCAGCGCGGACATGGGTGGACAGCCCCAGCATTTT
CDR3 protein: CASSADMGGQPQHF

D gene: TRBD1
J gene: TRBJ2-7
V gene: TRBV7-9
CDR3 DNA: TGTGCCAGCAGCCCTTCCGGACAGGGTTACGAGCAGTACTTC
CDR3 protein: CASSPSGQGYEQYF

D gene: TRBD1
J gene: TRBJ1-1
V gene: TRBV29-1
CDR3 DNA: TGCAGCGTTGCCCGTGCGACAGGGCCGAACACTGAAGCTTTCTTT
CDR3 protein: CSVARATGPNTEAFF